Shown below are 19 T cell receptor beta chains from a single sample sequenced in a study of shared clonotypes between healthy human individuals. Assay used: immunoSEQ multiplex PCR; TCRdb lists only in-frame clones, some missing. This sample has about 470,000 clones, with roughly three quarters found just once. The sample comprised PBMCs. All receptors come from a middle-aged woman in good health. Some clones in this sample may be carry-over from other donors' samples.

The chain combines TRBV19 with TRBJ2-7; D is undetermined. V was shortened by 3 bases and J by 7 bases, with 10 bases between the two germline ends. CDR1 LNHDA and CDR2 SQIVND come from the germline V gene (reference sequence). The CDR3 sequence is 12 residues long. CDR3 DNA sequence: TGTGCCAGTAGTATCGGTCCCGGGGAGCAGTACTTC. As protein: CASSIGPGEQYF.

V usage is TRBV6-1 and J usage is TRBJ2-5, with 7 bases fitting TRBD2. This CDR3 region has 13 residues. Looked up from germline, CDR1 is MNHNS and CDR2 is SASEGT. The J segment lost 4 bases and the V segment lost 11 bases, leaving 10 bases of the junction unmatched. For the CDR3, the DNA is TGTGCCGGGGTGGCGGGAGCCGGAGAGACCCAGTACTTC. Translation gives CAGVAGAGETQYF.

V gene TRBV10-3 combines with J gene TRBJ1-4; D gene ambiguous. The germline V gene encodes CDR1 ENHRY and CDR2 SYGVKD. V was pared by 0 bases and J by 5 bases, with 19 bases between. CDR3 length: 18 amino acids. The CDR3 DNA reads TGTGCCATCAGTGAGTCGACGGGAGGACTGGCCCGAAATGAAAAACTGTTTTTT. Translation gives CAISESTGGLARNEKLFF.

The chain uses TRBV7-8 and TRBJ2-7; TRBD2 matches at 8 bases. The CDR3 runs 15 residues. Germline loops: CDR1 SGHVS, CDR2 FQNEAQ. The ends lost 3 bases at V and 5 bases at J; junction bases unmatched: 9. The CDR3 DNA reads TGTGCCAGCAGCTTCGGTGGGACTAGGGGCCACGAGCAGTACTTC. This gives the protein CASSFGGTRGHEQYF.

This sequence joins TRBV30 and TRBJ1-6; D gene ambiguous. V lost 4 bases to trimming and J lost 5 bases, with 15 bases between them. The germline CDR1 and CDR2 sequences are GTSNPN and SVGIG (reference sequence). The CDR3 runs to 15 residues. CDR3 protein: CAWTFGRTNNSPLHF. In DNA form, the CDR3 reads TGTGCCTGGACTTTTGGCAGGACTAATAATTCACCCCTCCACTTT.

The genes are TRBV2 and TRBJ2-1; maybe TRBD1 (6 bases). V lost 6 bases, J lost 10 bases, and 13 bases lay in between. This CDR3 comprises 12 residues. The germline V gene encodes CDR1 SNHLY and CDR2 FYNNEI. CDR3 in DNA: TGTGCCAGCAGCCCCAGGGGAGACGAGCAGTTCTTC. It specifies CASSPRGDEQFF.

The genes are TRBV28 and TRBJ1-2; TRBD1 is a possible D gene (5 bases). The CDR3 totals 14 residues. V lost 9 bases, J lost 4 bases, and 18 bases lay in between. CDR1 and CDR2 from the germline V gene are MDHEN and SYDVKM. The DNA of the CDR3 is TGTGCCAGTTCTCCCGGGACGGAAGTCTATGGCTACACCTTC. It specifies CASSPGTEVYGYTF.

With respect to this clone: One end of the junction does not line up with germline, which may come from a read error. The chain is built from TRBV18 and TRBJ1-1; D uncertain. This CDR3 region has 13 residues. Germline V gene data show CDR1 as KGHSH and CDR2 as LQKENI. The CDR3 nucleotides read TGTACCAGCTCACCAATGGGTTACACTGAAGCTTTCTTT. Protein: CTSSPMGYTEAFF.

The rearrangement uses TRBV27 and TRBJ2-7; D gene ambiguous. CDR1 and CDR2 from the germline V gene are MNHEY and SMNVEV (reference sequence). The CDR3 covers 14 residues. V lost 2 bases and J lost 5, with 13 bases in between. The CDR3 here is CASSLRANVHEQYF. CDR3 sequence (DNA): TGTGCCAGCAGTTTAAGGGCCAACGTCCACGAGCAGTACTTC.

The V and J genes are TRBV7-2 and TRBJ2-7; the D is unclear. CDR3 size: 13 residues. Germline V CDR1 and CDR2: SGHTA, FQGNSA. Trimming pared 8 bases from V and 0 bases from J, leaving 11 bases between. CDR3: CASGEAVSYEQYF. CDR3 nucleotides: TGTGCCAGCGGCGAGGCGGTCTCCTACGAGCAGTACTTC. Using reference TRBV7-2 and TRBJ2-7 for the parts outside the CDR3, the full variable domain is GAGVSQSPSNKVTEKGKDVELRCDPISGHTALYWYRQSLGQGLEFLIYFQGNSAPDKSGLPSDRFSAERTGGSVSTLTIQRTQQEDSAVYLCASGEAVSYEQYFGPGTRLTVT.

The chain employs TRBV18 and TRBJ2-7, with 8 bases aligning to TRBD1. Unmatched junction bases numbered 8, after V lost 3 bases and J lost 4 bases. Per germline, CDR1 KGHSH and CDR2 LQKENI. The CDR3 is 15 residues long. The CDR3: CASSPFGQGDYEQYF. The CDR3 DNA reads as TGTGCCAGCTCACCCTTCGGACAGGGAGATTACGAGCAGTACTTC.

In its sample, this clone was seen once. The V and J genes are TRBV7-8 and TRBJ2-5; 7 bases fit TRBD2. The J call may be wrong; the DNA end is better matched by TRBJ2-7. Germline V gene lookup returns CDR1 SGHVS and CDR2 FQNEAQ. This CDR3 is 13 amino acids long. CDR3 amino acids: CASGGLGSYEQYF. CDR3 DNA: TGTGCCAGCGGAGGACTAGGGTCCTACGAGCAGTACTTC.

The CDR3 reads CASSRSRGGSYNEQFF. In DNA, the CDR3 is TGTGCCAGCAGCCGATCACGTGGGGGGTCCTACAATGAGCAGTTCTTC. The chain employs TRBV7-9 and TRBJ2-1; weak D call: TRBD2 (6 bases). CDR1 and CDR2 (germline): SEHNR, FQNEAQ (reference sequence). Trimming removed 5 bases from V and 1 base from J, with 15 bases in between. The CDR3 runs to 16 residues. The full variable domain, in which reference TRBV7-9 and TRBJ2-1 provide the parts outside the CDR3, is DTGVSQNPRHKITKRGQNVTFRCDPISEHNRLYWYRQTLGQGPEFLTYFQNEAQLEKSRLLSDRFSAERPKGSFSTLEIQRTEQGDSAMYLCASSRSRGGSYNEQFFGPGTRLTVL.

The chain recombines TRBV5-1 with TRBJ2-1; TRBD2 matches 11 bases. The CDR3 contains 16 residues. Trimming cost V 1 base and J 3 bases; bases outside gene matches: 3. Germline V gene sequence: CDR1 SGHRS, CDR2 YFSETQ. CDR3: CASSLMGLADYNEQFF. The CDR3 nucleotides are TGCGCCAGCAGCTTGATGGGACTAGCGGACTACAATGAGCAGTTCTTC.

This clone was seen only once. V and J are TRBV15 and TRBJ1-2; maybe TRBD1 (6 bases). Germline-derived CDR1 and CDR2 are LNHNV and YYDKDF (reference sequence). The ends were cut back, 1 base at V and 9 bases at J, with 18 bases in the middle. There are 15 residues in the CDR3. DNA for the CDR3: TGTGCCACCAGCAGAGGTTGGGGGCGGGAGGTGAGCTACACCTTC. This gives the protein CATSRGWGREVSYTF.

J is TRBJ2-6 and V is TRBV27; D is tentatively TRBD1 or TRBD2 (5 bases each). Looked up from germline, CDR1 is MNHEY and CDR2 is SMNVEV (reference sequence). Trimming cost V 5 bases and J 0 bases, with 20 bases left between them. The CDR3 is 19 amino acids. The CDR3 DNA sequence: TGTGCCAGCAGTCCACCCTGGGGGTCATCCTCCTCTGGGGCCAACGTCCTGACTTTC. This encodes CASSPPWGSSSSGANVLTF. The full variable domain, completed using reference TRBV27 and TRBJ2-6, is EAQVTQNPRYLITVTGKKLTVTCSQNMNHEYMSWYRQDPGLGLRQIYYSMNVEVTDKGDVPEGYKVSRKEKRNFPLILESPSPNQTSLYFCASSPPWGSSSSGANVLTFGAGSRLTVL.

The chain couples TRBV5-1 to TRBJ2-7; 7 bases map to TRBD2. CDR3 length: 14 residues. The germline CDR1 and CDR2 sequences are SGHRS and YFSETQ. With V trimmed by 2 bases and J by 6 bases, 8 bases remained unmatched. The CDR3 sequence: CASSFVGGPGEQYF. CDR3 sequence (DNA): TGCGCCAGCAGCTTTGTGGGAGGGCCAGGCGAGCAGTACTTC.

The chain couples TRBV5-1 to TRBJ1-1; tentatively, D is TRBD1 (6 bases). This CDR3 region has 15 residues. Germline V CDR1 and CDR2: SGHRS, YFSETQ. Trimming cost V 9 bases and J 1 base, with 19 bases left between them. The CDR3 protein is CATHRGANTNTEAFF. The CDR3 DNA reads TGCGCCACCCATAGGGGGGCGAACACGAACACTGAAGCTTTCTTT. Complete variable domain (other parts from reference TRBV5-1 and TRBJ1-1): KAGVTQTPRYLIKTRGQQVTLSCSPISGHRSVSWYQQTPGQGLQFLFEYFSETQRNKGNFPGRFSGRQFSNSRSEMNVSTLELGDSALYLCATHRGANTNTEAFFGQGTRLTVV.

V is TRBV19 and J is TRBJ2-7, with D hard to call. Trimming took 5 bases from V and 3 from J, leaving 20 bases between them. The CDR3 runs to 16 residues. Germline CDR1 LNHDA, CDR2 SQIVND (reference sequence). The CDR3 is CASSAEGQVGYYEQYF. In DNA, the CDR3 is TGTGCCAGTAGTGCCGAAGGGCAGGTGGGGTACTACGAGCAGTACTTC.